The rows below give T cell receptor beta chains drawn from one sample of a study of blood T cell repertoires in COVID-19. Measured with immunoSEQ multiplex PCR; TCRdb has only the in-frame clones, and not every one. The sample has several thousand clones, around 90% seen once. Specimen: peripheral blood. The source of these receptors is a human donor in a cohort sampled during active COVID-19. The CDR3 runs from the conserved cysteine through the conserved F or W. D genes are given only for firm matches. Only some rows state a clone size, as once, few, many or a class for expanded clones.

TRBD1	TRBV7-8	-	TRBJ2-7	CASSLMSGQGDEQYF	TGTGCCAGCAGCTTAATGTCCGGACAGGGAGACGAGCAGTACTTC
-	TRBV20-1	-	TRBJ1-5	CSAMRGGPQHF	TGCAGTGCTATGAGGGGGGGACCCCAGCATTTT
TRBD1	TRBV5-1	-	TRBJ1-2	CASSPGGRGQGYAYGYTF	TGCGCCAGCAGCCCAGGAGGCCGTGGACAGGGTTATGCCTATGGCTACACCTTC
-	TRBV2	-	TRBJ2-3	CASKDTSTDTQYF	TGTGCCAGCAAAGACACTAGCACAGATACGCAGTATTTT
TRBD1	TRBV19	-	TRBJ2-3	CASRHTGGLTDTQYF	TGTGCCAGTCGACATACAGGGGGCCTCACAGATACGCAGTATTTT
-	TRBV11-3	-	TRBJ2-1	CASSSGGNNEQFF	TGTGCCAGCAGCTCCGGGGGTAACAATGAGCAGTTCTTC
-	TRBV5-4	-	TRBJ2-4	CASSSQGRNIQYF	TGTGCCAGCAGCTCCCAGGGTCGAAACATTCAGTACTTC
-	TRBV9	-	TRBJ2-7	CASSVRPDRPIPYEQYF	TGTGCCAGCAGCGTCCGCCCCGACAGGCCGATTCCCTACGAGCAGTACTTC
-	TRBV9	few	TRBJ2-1	CASSVEATRIINEQFF	TGTGCCAGCAGCGTAGAGGCGACAAGAATCATCAATGAGCAGTTCTTC
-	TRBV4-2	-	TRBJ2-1	CASSQDRVNEQFF	TGTGCCAGCAGCCAAGATCGGGTAAATGAGCAGTTCTTC
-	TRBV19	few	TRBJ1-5	CASSIGGGNRQPQHF	TGTGCCAGTAGTATCGGGGGGGGGAACAGGCAGCCCCAGCATTTT
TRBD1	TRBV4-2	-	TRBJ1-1	CASSQEGRGLMKDTEAFF	TGTGCCAGCAGCCAAGAAGGCAGGGGGCTAATGAAAGACACTGAAGCTTTCTTT
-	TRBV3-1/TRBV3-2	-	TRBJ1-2	CASSQDLGGADGYTF	TGTGCCAGCAGCCAAGATCTTGGGGGGGCTGACGGCTACACCTTC
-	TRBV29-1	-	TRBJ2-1	CSVEVRDSYDNEQFF	TGCAGCGTTGAAGTTCGAGACAGTTATGACAATGAGCAGTTCTTC
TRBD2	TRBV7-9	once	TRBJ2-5	CASSFSPLPSGGLQETQYF	TGTGCCAGCAGCTTCAGCCCTCTCCCCAGCGGGGGGCTCCAAGAGACCCAGTACTTC
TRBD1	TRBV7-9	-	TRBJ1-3	CASRKDRGNLWGNTIYF	TGTGCCAGCAGGAAGGACAGGGGTAATCTCTGGGGAAACACCATATATTTT
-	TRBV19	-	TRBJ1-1	CASRIDPTSLEAFF	TGTGCCAGTAGGATAGACCCTACTTCCCTTGAAGCTTTCTTT
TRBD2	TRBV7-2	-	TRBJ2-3	CASSLAGTSGRAANTQYF	TGTGCCAGCAGCTTAGCCGGGACTAGCGGGAGGGCCGCTAATACGCAGTATTTT
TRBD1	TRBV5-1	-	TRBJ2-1	CASSMTGGSYNEQFF	TGCGCCAGCAGCATGACAGGGGGTTCCTACAATGAGCAGTTCTTC
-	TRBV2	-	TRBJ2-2	CASEGSGNTGELFF	TGTGCCAGCGAAGGTAGCGGTAACACCGGGGAGCTGTTTTTT
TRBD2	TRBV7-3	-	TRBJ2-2	CASSSGGNTGELFF	TGTGCCAGCAGCAGCGGGGGAAACACCGGGGAGCTGTTTTTT
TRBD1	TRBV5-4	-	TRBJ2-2	CASSWVVGTGPGELFF	TGTGCCAGCAGCTGGGTTGTTGGGACAGGGCCCGGGGAGCTGTTTTTT
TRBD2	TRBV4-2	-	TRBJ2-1	CASSQRLAALSYNEQFF	TGTGCCAGCAGCCAAAGACTAGCGGCCCTCTCCTACAATGAGCAGTTCTTC
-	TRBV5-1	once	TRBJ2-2	CASSLRTLGGGELFF	TGCGCCAGCAGCCTACGGACTCTAGGGGGCGGGGAGCTGTTTTTT
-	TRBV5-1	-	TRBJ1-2	CASSFRKVTDFYGYTF	TGCGCCAGCAGTTTCCGCAAAGTGACAGATTTCTATGGCTACACCTTC
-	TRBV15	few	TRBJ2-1	CATSRVSGVGSEQFF	TGTGCCACCAGCAGAGTGTCGGGAGTTGGAAGTGAGCAGTTCTTC
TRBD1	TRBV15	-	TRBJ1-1	CATSRDGTGPTEAFF	TGTGCCACCAGCAGAGATGGGACAGGGCCCACTGAAGCTTTCTTT
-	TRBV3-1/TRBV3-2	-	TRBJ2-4	CASSVSTLQRKNIQYF	TGTGCCAGCAGCGTGAGTACTTTGCAAAGAAAAAACATTCAGTACTTC
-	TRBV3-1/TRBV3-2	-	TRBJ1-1	CASSQDSGQSAFF	TGTGCCAGCAGCCAAGATAGTGGGCAGTCGGCTTTCTTT
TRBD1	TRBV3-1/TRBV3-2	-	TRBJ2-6	CASRPFGTGAPGANVLTF	TGTGCCAGCAGGCCCTTTGGGACAGGCGCCCCTGGGGCCAACGTCCTGACTTTC
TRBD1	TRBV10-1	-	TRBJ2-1	CASSESGQGVFPTYNEQFF	TGCGCCAGCAGTGAGTCTGGACAGGGGGTCTTCCCCACCTACAATGAGCAGTTCTTC
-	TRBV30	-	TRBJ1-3	CAWHPGKNSGNTIYF	TGTGCCTGGCACCCAGGCAAAAACTCTGGAAACACCATATATTTT
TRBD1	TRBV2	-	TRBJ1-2	CASSAVQGAGYTF	TGTGCCAGCAGTGCCGTGCAGGGGGCAGGCTACACCTTC